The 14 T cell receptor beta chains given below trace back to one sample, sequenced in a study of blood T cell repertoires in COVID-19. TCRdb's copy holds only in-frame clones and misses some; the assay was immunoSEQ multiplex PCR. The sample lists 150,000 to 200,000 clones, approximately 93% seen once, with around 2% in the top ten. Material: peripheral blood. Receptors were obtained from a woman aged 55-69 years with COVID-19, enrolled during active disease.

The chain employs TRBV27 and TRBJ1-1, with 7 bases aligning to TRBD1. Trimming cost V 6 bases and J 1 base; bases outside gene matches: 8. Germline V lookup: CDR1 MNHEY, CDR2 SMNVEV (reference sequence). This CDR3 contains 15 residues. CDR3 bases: TGTGCCAGCAGCGTCTCGAGGGGGCGGAACACTGAAGCTTTCTTT. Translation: CASSVSRGRNTEAFF.

The CDR3 DNA is TGCGCCAGCAGCGCCGGGACTAATTACAATGAGCAGTTCTTC. Its translation: CASSAGTNYNEQFF. The J gene is TRBJ2-1, the V gene TRBV5-1; 7 bases align to TRBD2. Germline CDR1 reads SGHRS; CDR2 reads YFSETQ. CDR3 length equals 14 residues. V lost 4 bases and J lost 4; bases outside the gene matches: 5.

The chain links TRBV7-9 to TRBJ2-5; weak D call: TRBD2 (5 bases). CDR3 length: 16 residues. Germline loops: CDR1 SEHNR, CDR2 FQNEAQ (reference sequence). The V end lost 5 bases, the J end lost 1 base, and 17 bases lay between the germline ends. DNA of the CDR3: TGTGCCAGCAGCCAGACGGGGAGTGGAGGCCAAGAGACCCAGTACTTC. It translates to CASSQTGSGGQETQYF.

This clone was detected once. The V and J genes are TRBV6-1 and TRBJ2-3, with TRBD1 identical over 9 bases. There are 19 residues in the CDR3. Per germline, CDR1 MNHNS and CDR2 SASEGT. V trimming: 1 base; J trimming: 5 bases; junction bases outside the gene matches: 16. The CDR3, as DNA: TGTGCCAGCAGTGAAGTCCCTCCCGGAACAGGGGGCGTGGGAGATACGCAGTATTTT. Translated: CASSEVPPGTGGVGDTQYF.

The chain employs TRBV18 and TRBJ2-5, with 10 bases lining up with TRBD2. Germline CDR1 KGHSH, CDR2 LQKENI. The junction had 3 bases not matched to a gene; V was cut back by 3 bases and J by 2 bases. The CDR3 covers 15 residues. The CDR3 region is CASSPLAGEQETQYF. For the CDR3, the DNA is TGTGCCAGCTCACCTCTAGCGGGGGAGCAAGAGACCCAGTACTTC.

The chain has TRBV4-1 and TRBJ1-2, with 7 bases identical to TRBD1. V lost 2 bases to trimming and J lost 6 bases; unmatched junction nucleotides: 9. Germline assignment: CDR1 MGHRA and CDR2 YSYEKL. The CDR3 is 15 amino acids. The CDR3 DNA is TGCGCCAGCAGCCAATACAGGGGCCCCACTAATGGCTACACCTTC. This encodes CASSQYRGPTNGYTF.

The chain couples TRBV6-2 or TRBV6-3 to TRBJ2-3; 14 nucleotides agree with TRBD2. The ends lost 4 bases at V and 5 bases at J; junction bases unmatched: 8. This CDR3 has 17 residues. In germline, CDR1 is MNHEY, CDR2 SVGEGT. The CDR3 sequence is CASSSGLAGVRVDTQYF. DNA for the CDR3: TGTGCCAGCAGTTCGGGACTAGCGGGAGTGAGGGTAGATACGCAGTATTTT.

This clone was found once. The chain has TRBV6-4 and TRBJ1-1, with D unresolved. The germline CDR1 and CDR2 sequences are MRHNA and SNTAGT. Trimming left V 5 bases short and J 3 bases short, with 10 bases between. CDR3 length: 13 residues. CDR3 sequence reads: CASSLWRYTEAFF. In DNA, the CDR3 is TGTGCCAGCAGTTTGTGGAGGTACACTGAAGCTTTCTTT.

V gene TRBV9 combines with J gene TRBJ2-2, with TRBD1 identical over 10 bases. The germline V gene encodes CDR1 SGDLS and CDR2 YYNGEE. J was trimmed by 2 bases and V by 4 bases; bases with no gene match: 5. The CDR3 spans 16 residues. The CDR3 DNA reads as TGTGCCAGCAGCTTCCGACAGGGGGCAAACACCGGGGAGCTGTTTTTT. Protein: CASSFRQGANTGELFF.

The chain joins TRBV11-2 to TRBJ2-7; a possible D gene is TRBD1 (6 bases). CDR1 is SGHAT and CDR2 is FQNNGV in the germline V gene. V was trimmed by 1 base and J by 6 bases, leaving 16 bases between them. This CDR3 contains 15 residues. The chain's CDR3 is CASSLGQVGGLEQYF. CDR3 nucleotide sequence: TGTGCCAGCAGCTTAGGGCAGGTTGGGGGCCTCGAGCAGTACTTC. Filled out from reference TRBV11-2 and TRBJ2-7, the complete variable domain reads EAGVAQSPRYKIIEKRQSVAFWCNPISGHATLYWYQQILGQGPKLLIQFQNNGVVDDSQLPKDRFSAERLKGVDSTLKIQPAKLEDSAVYLCASSLGQVGGLEQYFGPGTRLTVT.

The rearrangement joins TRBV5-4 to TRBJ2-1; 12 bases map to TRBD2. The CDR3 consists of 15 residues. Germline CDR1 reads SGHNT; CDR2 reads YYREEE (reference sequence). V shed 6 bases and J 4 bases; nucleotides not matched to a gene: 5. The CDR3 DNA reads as TGTGCCAGCAACCTACTAGCGGGGGGATACAATGAGCAGTTCTTC. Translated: CASNLLAGGYNEQFF.

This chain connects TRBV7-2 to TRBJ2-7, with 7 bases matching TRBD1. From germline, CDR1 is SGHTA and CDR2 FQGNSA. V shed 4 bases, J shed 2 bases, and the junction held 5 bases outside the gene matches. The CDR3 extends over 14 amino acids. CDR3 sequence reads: CASSSPQGAYEQYF. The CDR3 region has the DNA TGTGCCAGCAGCTCACCCCAGGGGGCCTACGAGCAGTACTTC.

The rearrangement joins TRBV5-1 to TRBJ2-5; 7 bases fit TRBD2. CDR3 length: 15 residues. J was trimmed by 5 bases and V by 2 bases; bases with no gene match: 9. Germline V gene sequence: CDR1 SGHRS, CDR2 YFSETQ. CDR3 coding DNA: TGCGCCAGCAGCTTACGACTAGCTGAGTTGGAGACCCAGTACTTC. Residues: CASSLRLAELETQYF.

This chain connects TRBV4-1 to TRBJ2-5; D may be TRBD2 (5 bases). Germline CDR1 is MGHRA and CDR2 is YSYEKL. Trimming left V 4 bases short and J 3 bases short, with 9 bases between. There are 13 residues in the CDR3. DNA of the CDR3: TGCGCCAGCAGCCGGGCCGGGGAAGAGACCCAGTACTTC. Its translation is CASSRAGEETQYF.